One and the same sample provided the 28 T cell receptor beta chains below, sequenced in a study of blood T cells in healthy people across ages. Primers used in a second PCR of about 6 to 11 cycles were a sample-barcoded 5' primer and a J-beta primer mix. TCRdb re-called the 5' RACE reads with MiXCR, one entry per CDR3 protein. The sample holds hundreds of thousands of distinct CDR3 sequences; more than 45% are singletons and the top ten take 51%. Specimen: blood. These receptors were collected from a man in his sixties in good health.

This chain joins TRBV5-5 and TRBJ1-2; D remains unclear. Per the germline V gene, CDR1 is SGHKS and CDR2 is YYEKEE (reference sequence). V was shortened by 4 bases and J by 2 bases, with 12 bases between the two germline ends. The CDR3 has 14 residues. This CDR3 is CASSPVGINYGYTF. Here the CDR3 DNA reads TGTGCCAGCAGCCCTGTGGGAATCAACTATGGCTACACCTTC.

This clonotype showed up many times. The rearrangement links TRBV16 to TRBJ1-2; D is perhaps TRBD1 (5 bases). The CDR3 extends over 16 amino acids. Germline V lookup: CDR1 KGHSY, CDR2 FQNENV. Trimming pared 4 bases from V and 7 bases from J, leaving 22 bases between. The CDR3 reads CASSPSRGAYSSGYTF. Written as DNA, the CDR3 is TGTGCCAGCAGCCCCTCAAGAGGGGCTTACTCAAGTGGCTACACCTTC.

V is TRBV5-1 and J is TRBJ2-3; 12 bases fit TRBD2. The ends lost 5 bases at V and 5 bases at J; junction bases unmatched: 15. Germline loops: CDR1 SGHRS, CDR2 YFSETQ. The CDR3 length is 18 residues. As DNA, the CDR3 is TGCGCCAGCAGGGAACTAGCGGGAGGTCCCACTCGGGTAGATACGCAGTATTTT. It encodes CASRELAGGPTRVDTQYF.

The table lists this clonotype with a few counts. V gene TRBV28 combines with J gene TRBJ2-7; weak D call: TRBD2 (5 bases). This CDR3 is 13 amino acids long. Germline V lookup: CDR1 MDHEN, CDR2 SYDVKM. Between the trimmed V and J ends, which lost 6 bases and 2 bases, there was a span of 11 bases. The CDR3 spells CASSAGVTYEQYF. In nucleotides, the CDR3 is TGTGCCAGCAGCGCGGGCGTAACCTACGAGCAGTACTTC. Drawing the rest from reference TRBV28 and TRBJ2-7, the complete variable domain is DVKVTQSSRYLVKRTGEKVFLECVQDMDHENMFWYRQDPGLGLRLIYFSYDVKMKEKGDIPEGYSVSREKKERFSLILESASTNQTSMYLCASSAGVTYEQYFGPGTRLTVT.

J is TRBJ2-1 and V is TRBV4-3, with unresolved D. The CDR3 spans 14 residues. Germline assignment: CDR1 LGHNA and CDR2 YSLEER. The V end lost 0 bases, the J end lost 8 bases, and 11 bases lay between the germline ends. The DNA of the CDR3 is TGCGCCAGCAGCCAAGATCGCGCCCTCGATGAGCAGTTCTTC. Protein product: CASSQDRALDEQFF.

The genes are TRBV7-6 and TRBJ2-5, with 8 bases matching TRBD2. CDR3 length: 14 residues. Germline CDR1 is SGHVS and CDR2 is FNYEAQ. V dropped 5 bases and J dropped 5; count of bases not matched to a gene: 7. The CDR3 DNA reads TGTGCCAGCAGCCCCCGGACTAGCCGGGAGACCCAGTACTTC. It translates to CASSPRTSRETQYF. The entire variable domain, with the rest obtained from reference TRBV7-6 and TRBJ2-5, is as follows: GAGVSQSPRYKVTKRGQDVALRCDPISGHVSLYWYRQALGQGPEFLTYFNYEAQQDKSGLPNDRFSAERPEGSISTLTIQRTEQRDSAMYRCASSPRTSRETQYFGPGTRLLVL.

The chain recombines TRBV14 with TRBJ2-1; 7 nucleotides match TRBD1. Germline V gene lookup returns CDR1 SGHDN and CDR2 FVKESK. CDR3 size: 16 residues. Trimming at V came to 0 bases and at J to 4 bases, leaving 6 bases not matched to a gene. In DNA, the CDR3 is TGTGCCAGCAGCCAAGACGTGGGACAGAGGTACAATGAGCAGTTCTTC. Its translation: CASSQDVGQRYNEQFF.

This clonotype appeared a few times. The chain carries TRBV7-8 and TRBJ2-1, with 9 bases fitting TRBD1. This CDR3 has 14 amino acids. The germline CDR1 and CDR2 sequences are SGHVS and FQNEAQ. V was pared by 5 bases and J by 10 bases, with 9 bases of the junction left unmatched. The CDR3 is CASSGTGTRGEQFF. The CDR3 DNA sequence: TGTGCCAGCAGCGGGACAGGGACAAGGGGGGAGCAGTTCTTC.

The chain couples TRBV12-5 to TRBJ1-5; D unresolved. From germline, CDR1 is LGHNT and CDR2 FRNRAP. CDR3 size: 13 residues. V was trimmed by 6 bases and J by 6 bases, leaving 12 bases between them. The CDR3 spells CASGQDAGQPQHF. The CDR3 nucleotides read TGTGCTAGTGGGCAGGACGCGGGTCAGCCCCAGCATTTT.

This clonotype came up a few times. The chain links TRBV11-2 to TRBJ1-4, with unresolved D. The CDR3 loop spans 13 amino acids. Germline values: CDR1 SGHAT, CDR2 FQNNGV. The germline V and J ends were trimmed by 2 bases and 8 bases, with 9 bases remaining between them. The CDR3 nucleotides are TGTGCCAGCAGCTTAAGGGTGGGGGAAAAACTGTTTTTT. Amino acid sequence: CASSLRVGEKLFF.

CDR3 nucleotides: TGCAGCGTAGGACAACACCGTACTACGGATGTCTATGGCTACACCTTC. It is translated as CSVGQHRTTDVYGYTF. This chain links TRBV20-1 with TRBJ1-2, with D tentatively TRBD1 (5 bases). The CDR3 is made up of 16 amino acids. Germline V gene sequence: CDR1 DFQATT, CDR2 SNEGSKA (reference sequence).

This sequence joins TRBV5-4 and TRBJ2-1; either TRBD1 or TRBD2 may supply D (7 bases each). Trimming stripped 3 bases from V and 6 bases from J, with 10 bases between. Looked up from germline, CDR1 is SGHNT and CDR2 is YYREEE (reference sequence). The CDR3 is made up of 13 amino acids. The CDR3 nucleotides are TGTGCCAGCAGCTCCAGGGGGGGCAATGAGCAGTTCTTC. Its protein product is CASSSRGGNEQFF.

This clonotype was recorded a few times. This chain connects TRBV3-1 to TRBJ2-5, with 12 nucleotides matching TRBD2. The CDR3 spans 17 residues. Germline V CDR1 and CDR2: LGHDT, YNNKEL (reference sequence). V was clipped by 0 bases and J by 4 bases; unmatched bases: 6. CDR3 bases: TGTGCCAGCAGCCAAGACCCTAGCGGGGGGGCCGGAGAGACCCAGTACTTC. This encodes CASSQDPSGGAGETQYF.

The table lists this clonotype with a few counts. This chain links TRBV15 with TRBJ2-6, with TRBD1 matching over 10 bases. Germline CDR1 reads LNHNV; CDR2 reads YYDKDF (reference sequence). The CDR3 runs to 16 residues. With 8 bases clipped from V and 0 bases from J, the junction kept 4 bases outside the gene matches. CDR3 in amino acids: CATGGQGGSGANVLTF. The CDR3 DNA reads TGTGCCACCGGAGGACAGGGGGGCTCTGGGGCCAACGTCCTGACTTTC.

V gene TRBV7-9 combines with J gene TRBJ2-1; 16 bases fit TRBD2. CDR1 and CDR2 from the germline V gene are SEHNR and FQNEAQ (reference sequence). The ends lost 4 bases at V and 4 bases at J; junction bases unmatched: 13. The CDR3 length is 20 residues. CDR3 amino acids: CASSYSPPGTSGGGYNEQFF. The CDR3 bases are TGTGCCAGCAGCTACTCTCCTCCCGGGACTAGCGGGGGGGGATACAATGAGCAGTTCTTC.

As concerns this clonotype: One junction end does not reproduce the germline sequence, and a read error may be involved. J is TRBJ2-5 and V is TRBV5-1, with 7 bases aligning to TRBD2. The germline V gene has CDR1 SGHRS and CDR2 YFSETQ. This CDR3 comprises 15 residues. Written as DNA, the CDR3 is TGCGCCAGCAGCTTGTGGTCTAGCGGTCAAGAGATCCAGTACTTC. This translates into CASSLWSSGQEIQYF.

This clonotype was observed a few times. This may arise from a read error, as a much more abundant clone is one base away. The chain combines TRBV7-2 with TRBJ1-2, with D perhaps TRBD1 (5 bases). The CDR3 extends over 14 amino acids. Per the germline V gene, CDR1 is SGHTA and CDR2 is FQGNSA. V lost 5 bases to trimming and J lost 8 bases, with 18 bases between them. The CDR3 spells CASSVERGAAGYTF. As DNA, the CDR3 is TGTGCCAGCAGCGTAGAGCGTGGGGCGGCGGGCTACACCTTC. The whole variable domain, filled in from reference TRBV7-2 and TRBJ1-2, reads GAGVSQSPSNKVTEKGKDVELRCDPISGHTALYWYRQSLGQGLEFLIYFQGNSAPDKSGLPSDRFSAERTGGSVSTLTIQRTQQEDSAVYLCASSVERGAAGYTFGSGTRLTVV.

This clonotype was found once. A read error may produce the germline difference seen at one junction end. The J gene is TRBJ2-3, the V gene TRBV20-1, with 10 bases matching TRBD2. Germline CDR1 reads DFQATT; CDR2 reads SNEGSKA (reference sequence). This CDR3 spans 15 amino acids. The CDR3 DNA follows: TGCAGTGCCAAACAAAGCGGGAGGGACACAGATGCGCAGTATTTT. Protein sequence: CSAKQSGRDTDAQYF.

The chain uses TRBV11-2 and TRBJ2-6; a weak D match, TRBD1 (7 bases). The V gene's germline CDR1 is SGHAT and CDR2 FQNNGV. V lost 5 bases and J 2 bases, leaving 16 bases between the germline ends. The CDR3 extends over 17 amino acids. CDR3 in DNA: TGTGCCAGCAGCAAGCGACAGGGAGGAACTGGGGCCAACGTCCTGACTTTC. Translation: CASSKRQGGTGANVLTF.

This clonotype was detected ten times or more. The chain is built from TRBV4-1 and TRBJ2-3, with a possible D match to TRBD2 (5 bases). Per germline, CDR1 MGHRA and CDR2 YSYEKL. V lost 5 bases to trimming and J lost 5 bases, with 14 bases between them. The CDR3 loop spans 14 amino acids. CDR3 sequence reads: CASSSELAKDTQYF. The CDR3 nucleotides are TGCGCCAGCAGCTCAGAGCTAGCCAAAGATACGCAGTATTTT.

The chain uses TRBV7-9 and TRBJ2-1, with 12 bases that match TRBD2. CDR1 is SEHNR and CDR2 is FQNEAQ in the germline V gene (reference sequence). V shed 4 bases and J 10 bases; nucleotides not matched to a gene: 8. The CDR3 consists of 15 residues. In nucleotides, the CDR3 is TGTGCCAGCAGCTGGACTAGCGGGAATCCTAGGGAGCAGTTCTTC. As protein: CASSWTSGNPREQFF.

The rearrangement uses TRBV9 and TRBJ2-1; D is perhaps TRBD1 (5 bases). Trimming left V 4 bases short and J 13 bases short, with 24 bases between. The CDR3 runs 15 residues. CDR1 is SGDLS and CDR2 is YYNGEE in the germline V gene. CDR3 DNA sequence: TGTGCCAGCAGCCCAGGGTGGCTCGGGTCGGAGACCCAGTTCTTC. It yields the protein CASSPGWLGSETQFF. Supplemented by reference TRBV9 and TRBJ2-1, the full variable domain reads DSGVTQTPKHLITATGQRVTLRCSPRSGDLSVYWYQQSLDQGLQFLIQYYNGEERAKGNILERFSAQQFPDLHSELNLSSLELGDSALYFCASSPGWLGSETQFFGPGTRLTVL.

This chain links TRBV7-2 with TRBJ1-4; weak D call: TRBD1 (5 bases). Trimming shortened V by 5 bases and J by 7 bases, and 17 bases separated the two germline ends. The CDR3 consists of 15 residues. Germline CDR1 is SGHTA and CDR2 is FQGNSA. The CDR3, as DNA: TGTGCCAGCAGCCCCAAGGGCAGGGATAGTGAAAAACTGTTTTTT. It is translated as CASSPKGRDSEKLFF.

The chain couples TRBV29-1 to TRBJ2-5, with 11 positions matching TRBD1. The better agreement between TRBJ2-7 and the DNA end casts doubt on the J call. Germline V gene lookup returns CDR1 SQVTM and CDR2 ANQGSEA. CDR3 length: 18 amino acids. The CDR3 sequence is CSVRGGNIVGTGGNEQYF. Written as DNA, the CDR3 is TGCAGCGTCCGGGGGGGTAACATTGTGGGGACAGGGGGGAACGAGCAGTACTTC.

This clonotype was detected only a few times. The genes are TRBV6-1 and TRBJ2-1, with 8 positions matching TRBD2. The V gene's germline CDR1 is MNHNS and CDR2 SASEGT. V was clipped by 4 bases and J by 6 bases; unmatched bases: 8. The CDR3 is made up of 15 amino acids. In nucleotides, the CDR3 is TGTGCCAGCAGTGTGGTGCTAGCGGGCCCCAATGAGCAGTTCTTC. As protein: CASSVVLAGPNEQFF.

The chain uses TRBV7-8 and TRBJ2-1, with a tentative D call TRBD1 (6 bases). The CDR3 covers 16 residues. The germline V and J ends were trimmed by 5 bases and 4 bases, with 18 bases remaining between them. The germline V gene has CDR1 SGHVS and CDR2 FQNEAQ. This chain's CDR3 is CASSLGSTGGYNEQFF. Here the CDR3 DNA reads TGTGCCAGCAGCCTAGGATCGACAGGCGGGTACAATGAGCAGTTCTTC. Drawing the rest from reference TRBV7-8 and TRBJ2-1, the complete variable domain is GAGVSQSPRYKVAKRGQDVALRCDPISGHVSLFWYQQALGQGPEFLTYFQNEAQLDKSGLPSDRFFAERPEGSVSTLKIQRTQQEDSAVYLCASSLGSTGGYNEQFFGPGTRLTVL.

The rearrangement links TRBV12-3 or TRBV12-4 to TRBJ1-6; the D is unclear. V dropped 10 bases and J dropped 6 bases, with 13 bases sitting between them. This CDR3 spans 13 amino acids. This CDR3 is CATASGPNSPLHF. CDR3 in DNA: TGTGCCACTGCGTCAGGCCCTAATTCACCCCTCCACTTT.

V gene TRBV5-1 combines with J gene TRBJ2-5; D may be TRBD1 (6 bases). CDR3 length: 14 amino acids. CDR1 SGHRS and CDR2 YFSETQ come from the germline V gene. Trimming cost V 1 base and J 1 base, with 8 bases left between them. CDR3 nucleotides: TGCGCCAGCAGCTTGATGGACAGCCAAGAGACCCAGTACTTC. Its protein product is CASSLMDSQETQYF.